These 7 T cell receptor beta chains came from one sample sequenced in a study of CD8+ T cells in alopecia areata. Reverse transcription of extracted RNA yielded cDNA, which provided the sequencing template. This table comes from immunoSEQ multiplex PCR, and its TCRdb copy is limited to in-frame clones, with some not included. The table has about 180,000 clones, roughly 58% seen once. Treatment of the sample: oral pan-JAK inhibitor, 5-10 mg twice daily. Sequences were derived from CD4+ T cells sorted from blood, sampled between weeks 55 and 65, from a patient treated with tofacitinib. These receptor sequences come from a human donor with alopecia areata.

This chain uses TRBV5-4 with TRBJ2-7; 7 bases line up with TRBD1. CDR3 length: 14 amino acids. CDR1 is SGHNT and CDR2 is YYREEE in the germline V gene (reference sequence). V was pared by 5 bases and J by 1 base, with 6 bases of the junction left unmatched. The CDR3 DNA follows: TGTGCCAGCAGGAAGGAGACAGGGTCCTACGAGCAGTACTTC. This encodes CASRKETGSYEQYF.

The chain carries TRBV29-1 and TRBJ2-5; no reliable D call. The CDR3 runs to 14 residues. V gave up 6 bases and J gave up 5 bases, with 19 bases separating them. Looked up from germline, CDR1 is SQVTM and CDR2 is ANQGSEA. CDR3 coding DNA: TGCAGCGTCCAAAGGCGGCTCCTCAGGGAGACCCAGTACTTC. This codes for CSVQRRLLRETQYF.

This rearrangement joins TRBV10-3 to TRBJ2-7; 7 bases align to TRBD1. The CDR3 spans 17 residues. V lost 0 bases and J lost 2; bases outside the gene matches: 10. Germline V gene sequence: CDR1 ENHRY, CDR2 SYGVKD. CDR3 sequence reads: CAISESFRDRRTYEQYF. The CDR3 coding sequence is TGTGCCATCAGTGAGTCGTTTAGGGACAGAAGAACCTACGAGCAGTACTTC.

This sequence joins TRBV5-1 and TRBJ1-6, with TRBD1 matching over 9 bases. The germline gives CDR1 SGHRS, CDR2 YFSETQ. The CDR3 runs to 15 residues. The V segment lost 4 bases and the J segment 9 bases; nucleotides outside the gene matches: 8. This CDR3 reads CASSKDRGGISPLHF. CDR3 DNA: TGCGCCAGCAGCAAGGACAGGGGAGGAATTTCACCCCTCCACTTT.

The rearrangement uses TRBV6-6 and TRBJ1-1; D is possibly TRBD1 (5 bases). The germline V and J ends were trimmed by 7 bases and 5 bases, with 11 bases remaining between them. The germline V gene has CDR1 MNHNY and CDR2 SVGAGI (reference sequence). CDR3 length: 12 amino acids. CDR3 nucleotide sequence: TGTGCCAGCACCCCCGGGGGGACTGAAGCTTTCTTT. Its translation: CASTPGGTEAFF.

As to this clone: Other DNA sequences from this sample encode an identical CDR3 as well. The CDR3 DNA sequence: TGCAGCGTTGCCGATACCGGGGAGCTGTTTTTT. Translating it yields CSVADTGELFF. The rearrangement links TRBV29-1 to TRBJ2-2; D is ambiguous. This CDR3 has 11 amino acids. Germline assignment: CDR1 SQVTM and CDR2 ANQGSEA. Trimming shortened V by 4 bases and J by 5 bases, and 5 bases separated the two germline ends.

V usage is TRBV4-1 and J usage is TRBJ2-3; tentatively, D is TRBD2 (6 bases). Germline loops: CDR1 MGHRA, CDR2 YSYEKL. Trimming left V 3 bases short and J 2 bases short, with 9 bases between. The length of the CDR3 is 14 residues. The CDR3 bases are TGCGCCAGCAGCCATTGGGGGGTCACAGATACGCAGTATTTT. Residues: CASSHWGVTDTQYF.